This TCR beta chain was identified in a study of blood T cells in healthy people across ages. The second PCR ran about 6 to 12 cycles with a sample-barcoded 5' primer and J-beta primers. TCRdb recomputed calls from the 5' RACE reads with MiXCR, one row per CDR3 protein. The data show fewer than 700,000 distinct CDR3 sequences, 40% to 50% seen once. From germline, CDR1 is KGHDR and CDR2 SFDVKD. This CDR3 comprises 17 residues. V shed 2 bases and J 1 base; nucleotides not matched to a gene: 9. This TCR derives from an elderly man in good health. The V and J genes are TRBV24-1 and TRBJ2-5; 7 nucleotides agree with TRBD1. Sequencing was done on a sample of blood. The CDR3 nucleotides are TGTGCCACCAGTGATTCACGCCAACAGGGGACCCAAGAGACCCAGTACTTC. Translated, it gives CATSDSRQQGTQETQYF.